These 24 T cell receptor beta chains share one sample of origin, sequenced in a study of cytomegalovirus exposure and HLA in healthy donors. With 60 Vbeta and 13 Jbeta primers, the PCR was carried out. TCRdb keeps only in-frame clones here, not all; method: immunoSEQ multiplex PCR. This table has tens of thousands of clones, roughly 76% appearing once. The sequenced sample was PBMCs. Receptors originate from a male donor in good health and CMV-seropositive.

This clone was seen a single time. The rearrangement uses TRBV7-2 and TRBJ1-5; D is possibly TRBD1 (6 bases). Trimming removed 6 bases from V and 1 base from J, with 19 bases in between. The CDR3 contains 17 residues. CDR1 is SGHTA, CDR2 FQGNSA, per germline. This chain's CDR3 is CASRIDVGGGSNQPQHF. The CDR3 bases are TGTGCCAGCAGAATAGATGTAGGGGGTGGAAGCAATCAGCCCCAGCATTTT.

The chain links TRBV7-9 to TRBJ2-7; TRBD2 matches 11 bases. V shed 5 bases, J shed 6 bases, and the junction held 6 bases outside the gene matches. The CDR3 extends over 14 amino acids. The V gene's germline CDR1 is SEHNR and CDR2 FQNEAQ (reference sequence). This chain's CDR3 is CASSPTSGGAEQYF. CDR3 nucleotide sequence: TGTGCCAGCAGCCCTACTAGCGGGGGCGCCGAGCAGTACTTC.

This chain links TRBV20-1 with TRBJ2-7; 9 bases are shared with TRBD1. Looked up from germline, CDR1 is DFQATT and CDR2 is SNEGSKA (reference sequence). The CDR3 contains 11 residues. Losses at the gene ends were 7 bases for V and 7 bases for J; bases not matched to a gene: 5. The CDR3 region has the DNA TGCAGTGGGGACAGGGCTCGGGAGCAGTACTTC. This gives the protein CSGDRAREQYF.

With respect to this clone: One junction end does not reproduce the germline sequence, and a read error may be involved. This chain uses TRBV7-9 with TRBJ2-4; 7 positions agree with TRBD1. The germline V gene encodes CDR1 SEHNR and CDR2 FQNEAQ (reference sequence). The CDR3 is 14 amino acids. The CDR3 nucleotides are TGTTCCAGCAGCCGACAGGGAACCAAAAACATTCAGTACTTC. Translated: CSSSRQGTKNIQYF.

This chain joins TRBV12-5 and TRBJ1-5; unclear D gene. The germline gives CDR1 LGHNT, CDR2 FRNRAP. V was trimmed by 8 bases and J by 3 bases, leaving 8 bases between them. The CDR3 sequence is 12 residues long. This CDR3 is CASCRDNQPQHF. The CDR3 DNA reads TGTGCTAGTTGCCGGGACAATCAGCCCCAGCATTTT.

The chain joins TRBV9 to TRBJ2-1; TRBD1 agrees at 8 bases. The length of the CDR3 is 14 residues. The germline V gene has CDR1 SGDLS and CDR2 YYNGEE. With 3 bases clipped from V and 7 bases from J, the junction kept 6 bases outside the gene matches. The CDR3 region has the DNA TGTGCCAGCAGCGCCAGACAGGGGCGGAATGAGCAGTTCTTC. Translation gives CASSARQGRNEQFF.

This clone was observed a handful of times. V and J are TRBV19 and TRBJ2-1, with 8 bases aligning to TRBD2. This CDR3 spans 15 amino acids. Germline values: CDR1 LNHDA, CDR2 SQIVND (reference sequence). The V segment lost 1 base and the J segment 4 bases; nucleotides outside the gene matches: 3. In nucleotides, the CDR3 is TGTGCCAGTAGTATAGCAGCGGGAGAGTACAATGAGCAGTTCTTC. Translating gives CASSIAAGEYNEQFF.

The rearrangement joins TRBV7-9 to TRBJ2-7; 9 positions match TRBD1. V lost 3 bases and J lost 7; bases outside the gene matches: 7. Germline loops: CDR1 SEHNR, CDR2 FQNEAQ (reference sequence). The CDR3 is made up of 14 amino acids. In DNA, the CDR3 is TGTGCCAGCAGCTTGGGGGGACAGGGCGGGGAGCAGTACTTC. It codes for CASSLGGQGGEQYF.

CDR3 residues: CAWSHGNYGYTF. The CDR3, as DNA: TGTGCCTGGAGTCACGGGAACTATGGCTACACCTTC. The V call is TRBV30, the J call TRBJ1-2; D remains unclear. V was cut by 2 bases and J by 2 bases, with 6 bases left in between. Germline-derived CDR1 and CDR2 are GTSNPN and SVGIG (reference sequence). This CDR3 has 12 amino acids.

The chain recombines TRBV5-8 with TRBJ2-4, with a possible D match to TRBD2 (6 bases). V was cut by 3 bases and J by 4 bases, with 23 bases left in between. There are 18 residues in the CDR3. Germline CDR1 SGHTS, CDR2 YDEGEE. Here the CDR3 DNA reads TGTGCCAGCAGCTCACCCGGGACGGGAGAGGGACTGAAAAACATTCAGTACTTC. This translates into CASSSPGTGEGLKNIQYF.

The gene calls are TRBV18 and TRBJ1-5; D is unclear. This CDR3 has 16 amino acids. The V end lost 1 base, the J end lost 2 bases, and 12 bases lay between the germline ends. Germline lookup yields CDR1 KGHSH and CDR2 LQKENI. The CDR3 DNA follows: TGTGCCAGCTCACCACTGGAGGGTAGGGGCAATCAGCCCCAGCATTTT. Protein product: CASSPLEGRGNQPQHF.

This sequence joins TRBV5-4 and TRBJ2-2, with 7 bases aligning to TRBD1. V lost 4 bases and J lost 2; bases outside the gene matches: 5. The CDR3 totals 15 residues. The germline gives CDR1 SGHNT, CDR2 YYREEE (reference sequence). CDR3: CASSDRQGNTGELFF. The CDR3 DNA follows: TGTGCCAGCAGCGATCGACAGGGCAACACCGGGGAGCTGTTTTTT.

This clone has only a few counts. The junction departs from germline at one end; a sequencing error may be responsible. V and J are TRBV7-9 and TRBJ2-1; TRBD1 matches 10 bases. Per germline, CDR1 SEHNR and CDR2 FQNEAQ (reference sequence). This CDR3 is built from 16 residues. Written as DNA, the CDR3 is TGTTCCAGCAGCCACTCCGACAGGGGGCCCCACAATGAGCAGTTCTTC. Translating gives CSSSHSDRGPHNEQFF.

The genes are TRBV15 and TRBJ2-1, with TRBD2 matching 15 bases. The CDR3 runs 15 residues. V gave up 6 bases and J gave up 9 bases; unmatched junction bases: 6. CDR1 and CDR2 from the germline V gene are LNHNV and YYDKDF (reference sequence). As DNA, the CDR3 is TGTGCCACCAGTGGGACTAGCGGGAGGCTAGGTGAGCAGTTCTTC. This encodes CATSGTSGRLGEQFF.

This chain connects TRBV6-5 to TRBJ1-2, with D possibly TRBD1 on 6 matching bases. The CDR3 is made up of 14 amino acids. Germline loops: CDR1 MNHEY, CDR2 SVGAGI. The V end was cut by 6 bases, the J end by 4 bases, with 15 bases between. The CDR3 DNA reads as TGTGCCAGCAGGAGGGGGGGGGTCTCCTATGGCTACACCTTC. Amino acids: CASRRGGVSYGYTF.

This chain joins TRBV7-9 and TRBJ2-1; TRBD1 might be the D (6 bases). This CDR3 spans 14 amino acids. Germline CDR1 is SEHNR and CDR2 is FQNEAQ (reference sequence). Trimming left V 8 bases short and J 3 bases short, with 14 bases between. The DNA of the CDR3 is TGTGCCAGCCTCAAGGGGGTAGGCTACAATGAGCAGTTCTTC. Translating it yields CASLKGVGYNEQFF. Variable domain in full (rest from reference TRBV7-9 and TRBJ2-1): DTGVSQNPRHKITKRGQNVTFRCDPISEHNRLYWYRQTLGQGPEFLTYFQNEAQLEKSRLLSDRFSAERPKGSFSTLEIQRTEQGDSAMYLCASLKGVGYNEQFFGPGTRLTVL.

The V gene is TRBV4-3, the J gene TRBJ2-7, with 9 bases aligning to TRBD1. This CDR3 comprises 16 residues. Germline V gene data show CDR1 as LGHNA and CDR2 as YSLEER. Germline trimming cut 0 bases from V and 3 bases from J; bases unmatched to any gene: 6. The CDR3 coding sequence is TGCGCCAGCAGCCAAGAAAAAGCGGGACAGGGCTACGAGCAGTACTTC. It yields the protein CASSQEKAGQGYEQYF.

V is TRBV7-8 and J is TRBJ2-3; TRBD2 is a possible D gene (6 bases). The V end was cut by 6 bases, the J end by 0 bases, with 16 bases between. The CDR3 has 16 amino acids. CDR1 and CDR2 (germline): SGHVS, FQNEAQ. CDR3 DNA: TGTGCCAGCAGACAAACACGGGGGAGGAGCACAGATACGCAGTATTTT. Protein: CASRQTRGRSTDTQYF.

The DNA of the CDR3 is TGTGCCAGCAGCCCCGGGACAGGAAGCTATACGCAGTATTTT. Protein: CASSPGTGSYTQYF. This rearrangement joins TRBV7-3 to TRBJ2-3, with 8 bases identical to TRBD1. The CDR3 covers 14 residues. The V segment lost 5 bases and the J segment 7 bases; nucleotides outside the gene matches: 8. The germline CDR1 and CDR2 sequences are SGHTA and FQGTGA. Together with reference TRBV7-3 and TRBJ2-3, the CDR3 gives the full variable domain: GAGVSQTPSNKVTEKGKYVELRCDPISGHTALYWYRQSLGQGPEFLIYFQGTGAADDSGLPNDRFFAVRPEGSVSTLKIQRTERGDSAVYLCASSPGTGSYTQYFGPGTRLTVL.

The genes are TRBV30 and TRBJ2-7; 8 bases fit TRBD1. The CDR3 contains 14 residues. V shed 4 bases and J 2 bases; nucleotides not matched to a gene: 7. From germline, CDR1 is GTSNPN and CDR2 SVGIG (reference sequence). The CDR3 nucleotides read TGTGCCTGGACAGGACAGGGCCGTACCTACGAGCAGTACTTC. Protein: CAWTGQGRTYEQYF.

This chain joins TRBV13 and TRBJ2-4; D not certain. This CDR3 has 18 amino acids. Per germline, CDR1 PRHDT and CDR2 FYEKMQ (reference sequence). V lost 5 bases and J lost 0, with 20 bases in between. The CDR3 is CASSATLNRTLAKNIQYF. The DNA for the CDR3 is TGTGCCAGCAGCGCGACCCTTAACAGAACCCTAGCCAAAAACATTCAGTACTTC.

This clone has a handful of counts. J is TRBJ1-1 and V is TRBV4-2; no reliable D call. Germline-derived CDR1 and CDR2 are LGHNA and YNFKEQ. V shed 0 bases and J shed 0 bases, with 8 bases lying between them. The CDR3 length is 15 residues. CDR3 sequence: CASSQDPGMNTEAFF. CDR3 DNA sequence: TGTGCCAGCAGCCAAGATCCGGGGATGAACACTGAAGCTTTCTTT.

This sequence joins TRBV5-1 and TRBJ1-2; maybe TRBD1 (5 bases). The CDR3 extends over 15 amino acids. V dropped 1 base and J dropped 8 bases, with 18 bases sitting between them. The V gene's germline CDR1 is SGHRS and CDR2 YFSETQ. The CDR3 nucleotides are TGCGCCAGCAGCTTGCTGAACCAGGGAGGGCCCGGCTACACCTTC. Translating gives CASSLLNQGGPGYTF.

This chain uses TRBV7-8 with TRBJ1-5, with 7 bases lining up with TRBD1. This CDR3 is built from 15 residues. With 1 base clipped from V and 7 bases from J, the junction kept 7 bases outside the gene matches. CDR1 is SGHVS and CDR2 is FQNEAQ in the germline V gene. CDR3 DNA: TGTGCCAGCAGCTTAGGACAGGGCGGAAGGCAGCCCCAGCATTTT. It specifies CASSLGQGGRQPQHF.